A single sample is the source of the 5 T cell receptor beta chains below, sequenced in a study of naive and memory T cell subsets. Two oligonucleotides, mixed equimolar, formed the beta constant-region primer covering TRBC1 and TRBC2. TCRdb reprocessed the UMI-ligation and nested PCR reads with MiXCR, giving one entry per CDR3 protein. The table lists 130,000 to 150,000 distinct CDR3 sequences, about a sixth of them singletons. The sample taken for sequencing was naive CD4+ T cells from blood. The source is a human donor in good health.

This clonotype has only a few counts. V gene TRBV3-1 combines with J gene TRBJ2-7; 9 bases are a match to TRBD1. The trim removed 4 bases at V and 9 bases at J, leaving 4 bases unmatched. The CDR3 sequence is 12 residues long. Germline V gene sequence: CDR1 LGHDT, CDR2 YNNKEL (reference sequence). CDR3 sequence: CASSRGQGGQYF. DNA for the CDR3: TGTGCCAGCAGCCGGGGACAGGGCGGGCAGTACTTC.

This clonotype appeared a few times. The chain combines TRBV20-1 with TRBJ1-1, with no clear D. The CDR3 consists of 14 residues. Per the germline V gene, CDR1 is DFQATT and CDR2 is SNEGSKA (reference sequence). Trimming removed 1 base from V and 2 bases from J, with 11 bases in between. CDR3 residues: CSARGGKGNTEAFF. The CDR3 bases are TGCAGTGCTAGAGGAGGGAAGGGAAACACTGAAGCTTTCTTT.

The chain uses TRBV20-1 and TRBJ2-7; 9 bases align to TRBD2. CDR3 length equals 14 residues. V gave up 5 bases and J gave up 1 base; unmatched junction bases: 6. In germline, CDR1 is DFQATT, CDR2 SNEGSKA (reference sequence). The CDR3 DNA reads as TGCAGTGCTCTAAGGACTAGCGATTCCTACGAGCAGTACTTC. It translates to CSALRTSDSYEQYF.

The chain uses TRBV7-9 and TRBJ2-1; D unresolved. The ends were cut back, 1 base at V and 6 bases at J, with 13 bases in the middle. The CDR3 contains 15 residues. Per the germline V gene, CDR1 is SEHNR and CDR2 is FQNEAQ (reference sequence). CDR3 coding DNA: TGTGCCAGCAGCTTAGACGGCCCATTGGGCAATGAGCAGTTCTTC. Translated, it gives CASSLDGPLGNEQFF.

V usage is TRBV18 and J usage is TRBJ1-5, with 7 positions matching TRBD1. Germline CDR1 is KGHSH and CDR2 is LQKENI. The CDR3 has 14 amino acids. Trimming removed 6 bases from V and 3 bases from J; junction bases left unmatched: 5. CDR3 coding DNA: TGTGCCAGCTCGCCAGGGGGTGACAATCAGCCCCAGCATTTT. It is translated as CASSPGGDNQPQHF. The variable domain in full, completed from reference TRBV18 and TRBJ1-5, reads NAGVMQNPRHLVRRRGQEARLRCSPMKGHSHVYWYRQLPEEGLKFMVYLQKENIIDESGMPKERFSAEFPKEGPSILRIQQVVRGDSAAYFCASSPGGDNQPQHFGDGTRLSIL.